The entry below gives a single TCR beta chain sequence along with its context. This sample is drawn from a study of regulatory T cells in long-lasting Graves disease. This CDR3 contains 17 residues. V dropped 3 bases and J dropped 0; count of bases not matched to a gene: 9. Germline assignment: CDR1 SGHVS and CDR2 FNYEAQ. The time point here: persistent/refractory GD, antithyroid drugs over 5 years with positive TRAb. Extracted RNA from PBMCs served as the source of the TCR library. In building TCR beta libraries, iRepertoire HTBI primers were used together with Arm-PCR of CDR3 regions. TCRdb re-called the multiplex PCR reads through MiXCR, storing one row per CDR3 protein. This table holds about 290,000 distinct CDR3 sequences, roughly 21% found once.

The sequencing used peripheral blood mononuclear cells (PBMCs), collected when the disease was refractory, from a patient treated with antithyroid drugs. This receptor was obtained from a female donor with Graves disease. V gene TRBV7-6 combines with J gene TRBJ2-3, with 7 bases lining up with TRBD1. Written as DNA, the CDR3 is TGTGCCAGCAGCTTCCCTAAGGGGGCGCATAGCACAGATACGCAGTATTTT. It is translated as CASSFPKGAHSTDTQYF.